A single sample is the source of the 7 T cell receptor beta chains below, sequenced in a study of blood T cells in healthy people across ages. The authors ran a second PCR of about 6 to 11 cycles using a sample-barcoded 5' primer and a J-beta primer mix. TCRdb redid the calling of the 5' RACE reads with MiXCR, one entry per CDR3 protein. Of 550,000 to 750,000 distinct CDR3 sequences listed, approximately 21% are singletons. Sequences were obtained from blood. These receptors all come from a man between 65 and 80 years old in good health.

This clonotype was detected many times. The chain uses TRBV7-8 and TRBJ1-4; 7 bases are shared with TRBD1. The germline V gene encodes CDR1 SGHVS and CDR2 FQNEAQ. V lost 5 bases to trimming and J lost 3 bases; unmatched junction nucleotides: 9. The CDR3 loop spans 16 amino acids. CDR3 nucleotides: TGTGCCAGCAGCAGGGAGACAGGGAGAGCTAATGAAAAACTGTTTTTT. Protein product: CASSRETGRANEKLFF.

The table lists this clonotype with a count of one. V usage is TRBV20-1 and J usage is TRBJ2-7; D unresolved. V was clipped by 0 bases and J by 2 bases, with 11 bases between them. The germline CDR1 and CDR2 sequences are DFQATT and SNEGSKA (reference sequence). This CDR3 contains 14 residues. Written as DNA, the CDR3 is TGCAGTGCTAGAGATGTCGCCAACCCCTACGAGCAGTACTTC. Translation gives CSARDVANPYEQYF.

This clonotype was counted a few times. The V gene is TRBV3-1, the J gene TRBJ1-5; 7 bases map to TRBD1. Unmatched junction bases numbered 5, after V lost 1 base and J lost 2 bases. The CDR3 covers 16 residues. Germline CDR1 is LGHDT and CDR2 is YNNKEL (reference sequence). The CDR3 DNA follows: TGTGCCAGCAGCCAAGGTGACAGGGTGGGCAATCAGCCCCAGCATTTT. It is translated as CASSQGDRVGNQPQHF.

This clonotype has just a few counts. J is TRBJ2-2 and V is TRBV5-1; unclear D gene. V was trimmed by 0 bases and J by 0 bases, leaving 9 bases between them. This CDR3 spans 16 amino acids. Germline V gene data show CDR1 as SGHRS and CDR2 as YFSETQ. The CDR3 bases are TGCGCCAGCAGCTTGGACACGCCGGCGAACACCGGGGAGCTGTTTTTT. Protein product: CASSLDTPANTGELFF.

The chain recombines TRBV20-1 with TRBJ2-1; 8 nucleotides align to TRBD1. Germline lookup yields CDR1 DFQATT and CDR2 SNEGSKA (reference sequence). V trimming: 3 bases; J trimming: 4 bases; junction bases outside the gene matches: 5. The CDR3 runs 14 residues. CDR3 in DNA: TGCAGTGCTAGCAACAGGGGGTCGTACAATGAGCAGTTCTTC. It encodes CSASNRGSYNEQFF.

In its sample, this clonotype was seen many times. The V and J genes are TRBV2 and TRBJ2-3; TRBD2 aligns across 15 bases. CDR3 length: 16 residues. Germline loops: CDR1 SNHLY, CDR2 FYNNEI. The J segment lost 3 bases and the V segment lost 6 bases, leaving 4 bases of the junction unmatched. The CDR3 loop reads CASSSGLAGGTDTQYF. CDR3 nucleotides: TGTGCCAGCAGCTCCGGACTAGCGGGAGGGACAGATACGCAGTATTTT.

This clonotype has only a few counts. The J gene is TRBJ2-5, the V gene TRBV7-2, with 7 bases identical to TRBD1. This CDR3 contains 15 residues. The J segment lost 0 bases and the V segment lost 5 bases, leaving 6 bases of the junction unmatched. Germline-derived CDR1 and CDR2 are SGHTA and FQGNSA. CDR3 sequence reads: CASSQQQGYQETQYF. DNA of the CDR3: TGTGCCAGCAGCCAACAACAGGGGTACCAAGAGACCCAGTACTTC.